This T cell receptor (beta chain) originates from a study of T cell responses to AZD1222 COVID-19 vaccine. Method: immunoSEQ multiplex PCR; TCRdb's copy keeps in-frame clones and lacks some. Here the sample spans about 83,000 clones, approximately 87% being singletons. The CDR3 covers 16 residues. Germline loops: CDR1 SGHTA, CDR2 FQGTGA. V gave up 4 bases and J gave up 10 bases, with 23 bases separating them. The sequenced sample was peripheral blood, obtained on day 0 of MenACWY control vaccination. The chain recombines TRBV7-3 with TRBJ2-1, with D perhaps TRBD2 (6 bases). The sequence was collected from an adult in good health. The CDR3 DNA is TGTGCCAGCAGCTCCCAAGGAGAGCCGGGGAGGTCGGAGCAGTTCTTC. Encoded protein: CASSSQGEPGRSEQFF.